One sample yielded the 26 T cell receptor beta chains listed below, sequenced in a study of blood T cell repertoires in COVID-19. TCRdb's table, derived via immunoSEQ multiplex PCR, lists solely in-frame clones and lacks some. This sample has some 220,000 clones; around 80% occur once, and the top ten carry 7.2%. The source material was peripheral blood. These receptors were taken from a woman in her sixties or seventies with acute or convalescent COVID-19.

V and J are TRBV9 and TRBJ2-3; TRBD2 agrees at 11 bases. The germline V gene encodes CDR1 SGDLS and CDR2 YYNGEE. The J segment lost 6 bases and the V segment lost 3 bases, leaving 6 bases of the junction unmatched. This CDR3 has 15 residues. The CDR3 sequence is CASSATSGGLDTQYF. The CDR3, as DNA: TGTGCCAGCAGCGCCACTAGCGGGGGTTTGGATACGCAGTATTTT.

The V gene is TRBV11-2, the J gene TRBJ2-5, with TRBD1 matching 8 bases. Losses at the gene ends were 1 base for V and 5 bases for J; bases not matched to a gene: 6. Germline V gene lookup returns CDR1 SGHAT and CDR2 FQNNGV. The length of the CDR3 is 15 residues. In nucleotides, the CDR3 is TGTGCCAGCAGCTTAGGACAGGGGTCGAGGGAGACCCAGTACTTC. Its translation: CASSLGQGSRETQYF. The full variable domain, rest sourced from reference TRBV11-2 and TRBJ2-5, is EAGVAQSPRYKIIEKRQSVAFWCNPISGHATLYWYQQILGQGPKLLIQFQNNGVVDDSQLPKDRFSAERLKGVDSTLKIQPAKLEDSAVYLCASSLGQGSRETQYFGPGTRLLVL.

The genes are TRBV10-1 and TRBJ2-5; 10 positions match TRBD2. There are 15 residues in the CDR3. Germline V gives CDR1 WNHNN, CDR2 SYGVQD (reference sequence). Trimming cost V 2 bases and J 2 bases; bases outside gene matches: 2. CDR3 residues: CASSEASGGQETQYF. DNA of the CDR3: TGCGCCAGCAGTGAGGCTAGCGGGGGACAAGAGACCCAGTACTTC.

V usage is TRBV6-5 and J usage is TRBJ1-2; 7 bases are shared with TRBD1. The germline V gene encodes CDR1 MNHEY and CDR2 SVGAGI. The CDR3 loop spans 15 amino acids. The V segment lost 5 bases and the J segment 2 bases; nucleotides outside the gene matches: 8. CDR3 region: CASSRPSTGNYGYTF. The CDR3 nucleotides read TGTGCCAGCAGTCGGCCTTCGACAGGGAACTATGGCTACACCTTC.

This clone was recorded once. CDR3: CASSGEGSWAFF. CDR3 DNA: TGTGCCAGTAGTGGTGAGGGCAGTTGGGCTTTCTTT. The chain uses TRBV19 and TRBJ1-1; D is undetermined. CDR3 size: 12 residues. Germline V gene data show CDR1 as LNHDA and CDR2 as SQIVND (reference sequence). Trimming removed 5 bases from V and 11 bases from J, with 15 bases in between. Filled out from reference TRBV19 and TRBJ1-1, the complete variable domain reads DGGITQSPKYLFRKEGQNVTLSCEQNLNHDAMYWYRQDPGQGLRLIYYSQIVNDFQKGDIAEGYSVSREKKESFPLTVTSAQKNPTAFYLCASSGEGSWAFFGQGTRLTVV.

CDR3 sequence (DNA): TGTGCCACCAGCAGAGGAGGGGGGGCGCCCCAGCCCCAGCATTTT. Protein: CATSRGGGAPQPQHF. The gene calls are TRBV15 and TRBJ1-5; D is perhaps TRBD1 (6 bases). The V gene's germline CDR1 is LNHNV and CDR2 YYDKDF (reference sequence). Between the trimmed V and J ends, which lost 1 base and 7 bases, there was a span of 14 bases. This CDR3 is 15 amino acids long.

This clone has more than one count but fewer than ten. Different DNA sequences within this sample yield the same CDR3. This chain connects TRBV11-2 to TRBJ2-5; 15 positions match TRBD2. There are 17 residues in the CDR3. Germline-derived CDR1 and CDR2 are SGHAT and FQNNGV. Trimming took 3 bases from V and 5 from J; bases not matched to a gene: 7. CDR3 amino acids: CASSLGLAGGRGETQYF. In nucleotides, the CDR3 is TGTGCCAGCAGCTTGGGACTAGCGGGGGGCCGGGGGGAGACCCAGTACTTC. Based on the CDR3 plus reference TRBV11-2 and TRBJ2-5, the full variable domain is EAGVAQSPRYKIIEKRQSVAFWCNPISGHATLYWYQQILGQGPKLLIQFQNNGVVDDSQLPKDRFSAERLKGVDSTLKIQPAKLEDSAVYLCASSLGLAGGRGETQYFGPGTRLLVL.

The chain links TRBV10-2 to TRBJ2-7; the match to TRBD1 covers 8 bases. Germline CDR1 is WSHSY and CDR2 is SAAADI. J lost 5 bases, V lost 3 bases, and 12 bases had no gene match. The CDR3 has 16 amino acids. The CDR3 DNA is TGCGCCAGCAGTGAAAGCGGGCAGGGGGCGAGAGACGAGCAGTACTTC. This encodes CASSESGQGARDEQYF.

The chain is built from TRBV7-9 and TRBJ1-2; perhaps TRBD1 as D (6 bases). There are 13 residues in the CDR3. The V gene lost 4 bases and the J gene lost 8 bases, with 14 bases spanning the gap. Per germline, CDR1 SEHNR and CDR2 FQNEAQ (reference sequence). Written as DNA, the CDR3 is TGTGCCAGCAGCTCTCCAGGGGCGGGCGGCTACACCTTC. Residues: CASSSPGAGGYTF.

The chain combines TRBV5-5 with TRBJ2-3; TRBD2 matches 9 bases. V trimming: 5 bases; J trimming: 6 bases; junction bases outside the gene matches: 10. The CDR3 is 15 residues long. CDR1 is SGHKS, CDR2 YYEKEE, per germline (reference sequence). CDR3 in amino acids: CASRERGETRDTQYF. As DNA, the CDR3 is TGTGCCAGCAGGGAGCGGGGGGAAACAAGGGATACGCAGTATTTT.

The chain has TRBV7-3 and TRBJ2-2; maybe TRBD2 (6 bases). Germline loops: CDR1 SGHTA, CDR2 FQGTGA. The length of the CDR3 is 15 residues. V lost 4 bases to trimming and J lost 9 bases, with 18 bases between them. In DNA form, the CDR3 reads TGTGCCAGCAGCTCGCGGGGAGCGGATTCCCGGGAGCTGTTTTTT. Translation: CASSSRGADSRELFF.

This clone was seen a few times. The chain links TRBV3-1 (or the pseudogene TRBV3-2) to TRBJ1-6; no firm D call. The CDR3 has 14 amino acids. CDR1 is LGHDT and CDR2 is YNNKEL in the germline V gene (reference sequence). The V gene lost 3 bases and the J gene lost 9 bases, with 12 bases spanning the gap. CDR3 DNA sequence: TGTGCCAGCAGCCACGGCGGTATCAGTTCACCCCTCCACTTT. Encoded protein: CASSHGGISSPLHF.

This chain joins TRBV19 and TRBJ1-5; TRBD1 agrees at 7 bases. Germline V CDR1 and CDR2: LNHDA, SQIVND (reference sequence). With V trimmed by 5 bases and J by 5 bases, 9 bases remained unmatched. The CDR3 runs to 15 residues. The CDR3 coding sequence is TGTGCCAGTAGTCCCAGACAGGGCAGGTATCAGCCCCAGCATTTT. This sequence encodes CASSPRQGRYQPQHF.

The chain combines TRBV24-1 with TRBJ2-3; 14 positions agree with TRBD2. The CDR3 has 17 residues. J lost 3 bases, V lost 3 bases, and 4 bases had no gene match. From germline, CDR1 is KGHDR and CDR2 SFDVKD. The CDR3 here is CATSDGRTSGGTDTQYF. The DNA for the CDR3 is TGTGCCACCAGTGATGGAAGGACTAGCGGGGGGACAGATACGCAGTATTTT.

CDR3 coding DNA: TGCGCCAGCAGCTTAAGCGGAGCGGACAGCGGTACTGGGGCCAACGTCCTGACTTTC. This codes for CASSLSGADSGTGANVLTF. V is TRBV5-1 and J is TRBJ2-6, with D possibly being TRBD1 (6 bases). Per the germline V gene, CDR1 is SGHRS and CDR2 is YFSETQ. The V end was cut by 2 bases, the J end by 2 bases, with 20 bases between. The CDR3 is 19 residues long.

The V call is TRBV7-6, the J call TRBJ1-1; no reliable D call. The CDR3 covers 13 residues. Per the germline V gene, CDR1 is SGHVS and CDR2 is FNYEAQ. V was shortened by 6 bases and J by 0 bases, with 8 bases between the two germline ends. CDR3: CASSQDLNTEAFF. CDR3 coding DNA: TGTGCCAGCAGTCAGGATTTGAACACTGAAGCTTTCTTT.

In this sample, this clone turned up once. V usage is TRBV5-1 and J usage is TRBJ2-1; D ambiguous. Germline values: CDR1 SGHRS, CDR2 YFSETQ. Trimming took off 0 bases at V and 3 bases at J, with 10 bases between the two ends. This CDR3 region has 15 residues. The CDR3 DNA is TGCGCCAGCAGCTTGGCCTCTGCAGGCTACAATGAGCAGTTCTTC. Encoded protein: CASSLASAGYNEQFF.

The gene calls are TRBV4-1 and TRBJ1-1; TRBD1 matches at 7 bases. CDR1 and CDR2 (germline): MGHRA, YSYEKL. J gave up 5 bases and V 2 bases, and 8 bases lay outside the gene matches. CDR3 size: 15 residues. In DNA form, the CDR3 reads TGCGCCAGCAGCCAACGACAGGGCGGAGGAACTGAAGCTTTCTTT. This encodes CASSQRQGGGTEAFF.

The chain carries TRBV2 and TRBJ1-3; no firm D call. CDR3 length: 14 residues. Trimming removed 5 bases from V and 2 bases from J, with 10 bases in between. Germline CDR1 SNHLY, CDR2 FYNNEI. In DNA form, the CDR3 reads TGTGCCAGCAGTTCCAACGGAGCTGGAAACACCATATATTTT. Its translation is CASSSNGAGNTIYF.

The rearrangement links TRBV5-1 to TRBJ1-1; D possibly corresponds to TRBD1 (5 bases). The V gene's germline CDR1 is SGHRS and CDR2 YFSETQ. There are 15 residues in the CDR3. Trimming stripped 0 bases from V and 1 base from J, with 10 bases between. CDR3 DNA sequence: TGCGCCAGCAGCTTGGGGGGGAGGACGAACACTGAAGCTTTCTTT. It codes for CASSLGGRTNTEAFF.

The chain recombines TRBV24-1 with TRBJ2-2, with 11 bases lining up with TRBD2. Germline values: CDR1 KGHDR, CDR2 SFDVKD. V dropped 4 bases and J dropped 6; count of bases not matched to a gene: 6. The CDR3 runs 16 residues. The CDR3 loop is CATSDPTSGAPGELFF. Here the CDR3 DNA reads TGTGCCACCAGTGACCCGACTAGCGGGGCCCCCGGGGAGCTGTTTTTT.

CDR3 DNA sequence: TGTGCCAGCAGCCCTAGCGGGGGGGCAGCAGATACGCAGTATTTT. Translating gives CASSPSGGAADTQYF. The J gene is TRBJ2-3, the V gene TRBV5-4; 12 bases match TRBD2. CDR1 and CDR2 from the germline V gene are SGHNT and YYREEE (reference sequence). V lost 4 bases and J lost 4; bases outside the gene matches: 4. The CDR3 covers 15 residues. Full variable domain (outside the CDR3, taken from reference TRBV5-4 and TRBJ2-3): ETGVTQSPTHLIKTRGQQVTLRCSSQSGHNTVSWYQQALGQGPQFIFQYYREEENGRGNFPPRFSGLQFPNYSSELNVNALELDDSALYLCASSPSGGAADTQYFGPGTRLTVL.

The DNA for the CDR3 is TGTGCCAGCAGCTCGACAGTTACCGGGGAGCTGTTTTTT. Protein sequence: CASSSTVTGELFF. The chain carries TRBV7-2 and TRBJ2-2; the D gene is possibly TRBD1 (5 bases). This CDR3 is built from 13 residues. Between the trimmed V and J ends, which lost 4 bases and 5 bases, there was a span of 8 bases. The germline V gene has CDR1 SGHTA and CDR2 FQGNSA.

V and J are TRBV9 and TRBJ1-2, with TRBD1 identical over 7 bases. The CDR3 has 15 amino acids. The germline gives CDR1 SGDLS, CDR2 YYNGEE. The V segment lost 0 bases and the J segment 4 bases; nucleotides outside the gene matches: 6. CDR3: CASSVGPGQLYGYTF. DNA for the CDR3: TGTGCCAGCAGCGTAGGGCCGGGACAGCTCTATGGCTACACCTTC.

The chain links TRBV30 to TRBJ2-5, with 10 bases fitting TRBD2. This CDR3 comprises 16 residues. Trimming cost V 1 base and J 1 base; bases outside gene matches: 6. The germline V gene encodes CDR1 GTSNPN and CDR2 SVGIG (reference sequence). CDR3 amino acids: CAWSAPAGGPQETQYF. As DNA, the CDR3 is TGTGCCTGGAGTGCCCCAGCGGGGGGGCCCCAAGAGACCCAGTACTTC. The whole variable domain, remainder taken from reference TRBV30 and TRBJ2-5, is SQTIHQWPATLVQPVGSPLSLECTVEGTSNPNLYWYRQAAGRGLQLLFYSVGIGQISSEVPQNLSASRPQDRQFILSSKKLLLSDSGFYLCAWSAPAGGPQETQYFGPGTRLLVL.

This clone was observed a few times. V is TRBV6-1 and J is TRBJ2-3; D unclear. Germline CDR1 MNHNS, CDR2 SASEGT. The CDR3 covers 15 residues. The germline V and J ends were trimmed by 2 bases and 2 bases, with 11 bases remaining between them. CDR3 residues: CASSELPPPTDTQYF. The CDR3 nucleotides read TGTGCCAGCAGTGAACTTCCTCCCCCCACAGATACGCAGTATTTT.